This T cell receptor beta chain appears in the sequencing data of a study of memory CD4+ T cells and cytomegalovirus serostatus. About the study: Of the healthy Belgian adults, under 10 were CMV seropositive and 24 seronegative.

Repertoires were generated with immunoSEQ multiplex PCR, while TCRdb's copy carries only in-frame clones and drops some. The top ten hold 0.79% of the sample, which has just over 40,000 clones, roughly three quarters seen once. The sort gate was single viable CD3+CD4+CD8-CD45RO+ cells for memory CD4+ T cells. This TCR was recovered from an adult in good health and CMV-seronegative. Sequenced input: memory CD4+ T cells from blood.

CDR3 in amino acids: CASTPGNGHTDTQYF. The CDR3 DNA is TGTGCCAGCACTCCGGGAAACGGGCACACAGATACGCAGTATTTT. The chain is built from TRBV7-9 and TRBJ2-3; possible D gene TRBD2, 5 bases. Per the germline V gene, CDR1 is SEHNR and CDR2 is FQNEAQ (reference sequence). This CDR3 is built from 15 residues. Trimming took 7 bases from V and 2 from J, leaving 16 bases between them.